This note documents a single T cell receptor (beta chain) sequence. Its recognized antigen is unknown. Base qualities are not at hand, and no much larger clone is one base apart. This sample is drawn from a study of blood T cell repertoires in COVID-19 (dated by TCRdb to the early 2020s). Study-level background: Collaborator samples came from the United States, Italy and Spain and covered acute and convalescent phases of COVID-19. The material from the prospective study consisted of cDNA or gDNA derived from T cells, B-cell-depleted T cells, or PBMCs. Subjects who had been exposed to COVID-19, were actively infected with it, or had recovered from it provided the deeply sampled blood TCRbeta repertoires that made up the dataset. The repertoires were released in a freely available public database meant as a resource for research on the immune response to SARS-CoV-2. The samples were drawn from two sources: the first 160 participants of the ongoing ImmuneRACE study, and fewer than 1,500 subjects contributed by 6 global collaborators. The sample metadata nearly always contained a de-identified subject ID, COVID-19 status, age in years and sex. Where available, HLA class I and class II types were taken from metadata supplied by the sample provider and were not determined by assay-based typing. What the authors observed across the whole study: How much clinical and demographic metadata was included differed by source and by participant, and the metadata was provided uncurated.

TCRbeta CDR3 regions were amplified from genomic DNA by means of the immunoSEQ Assay, a bias-controlled multiplex PCR. On the authors' methods: The number of nucleated cells in each sample was estimated from the amplification of reference gene primers within the assay. Sequence reads were collapsed and filtered to measure the absolute abundance of every unique TCRbeta CDR3 rearrangement. For each sample, productive Simpson clonality was calculated as the square root of Simpson's diversity index over productive rearrangements. TCRdb's version of the immuneACCESS table is confined to in-frame rearrangements and falls short of the full clone set. An unresolved V gene accounts for under half of the shortfall where checked; the remainder is of unknown origin. The V and J calls and clone size were taken over from that table, and D and trimming were inferred from the DNA. The sample contains some 140,000 clones, under 80% of them found a single time. The ten largest clones take up roughly 14% of the sample.

Each collaborating institution followed its own protocols to collect whole blood in K2EDTA tubes. For TCRbeta analysis, collaborator samples were shipped as frozen whole blood, as isolated PBMCs, or as DNA extracted from either sample type. The CDR3 contains 14 residues, cysteine and phenylalanine counted. The CDR3 DNA has 42 bases and is translated from base 1. CDR1 and CDR2, per the germline V gene, are SGDLS and YYNGEE. V and J are trimmed by 0 bases and 11 bases, and the gene matches miss 6 bases of the junction. This receptor chain uses TRBV9 and TRBJ1-5, and 9 bases in between align with TRBD1. The sequence was collected from an elderly man with acute or convalescent COVID-19. Sequenced sample: peripheral blood. For the CDR3, the sequence is CASSVATTGGTQHF. The DNA sequence is TGTGCCAGCAGCGTAGCTACGACAGGGGGGACCCAGCATTTT.